This T cell receptor (beta chain) was observed in a study of shared clonotypes between healthy human individuals. This table comes from immunoSEQ multiplex PCR, and its TCRdb copy is limited to in-frame clones, with some not included. The sample lists around 2.3 million clones; around 95% were seen once. The CDR3 is 13 amino acids. V was trimmed by 5 bases and J by 1 base, leaving 11 bases between them. CDR1 and CDR2 (germline): GTSNPN, SVGIG (reference sequence). The sample comprised naive CD4+ T cells sorted from blood. Subset described: CD45RA+ positively selected. The chain employs TRBV30 and TRBJ1-1, with D perhaps TRBD1 (5 bases). The origin of this receptor is a young man in good health. For the CDR3, the DNA is TGTGCCTGGGGGAGCCAGGGGAACACTGAAGCTTTCTTT. Translating gives CAWGSQGNTEAFF. Variable domain in full (rest from reference TRBV30 and TRBJ1-1): SQTIHQWPATLVQPVGSPLSLECTVEGTSNPNLYWYRQAAGRGLQLLFYSVGIGQISSEVPQNLSASRPQDRQFILSSKKLLLSDSGFYLCAWGSQGNTEAFFGQGTRLTVV.